The 14 T cell receptor beta chains in this list originate from one sample, sequenced in a study of blood T cell repertoires in COVID-19. Libraries were prepared by immunoSEQ multiplex PCR; TCRdb keeps only in-frame clonotypes and omits some of them. The table shows about 160,000 clones, with 85% occurring only once. Sequencing was carried out using peripheral blood. The receptors were sampled from a man aged 40-49 years with acute or convalescent COVID-19.

CDR3 sequence reads: CASNTGGVAGEAEAFF. As DNA, the CDR3 is TGTGCCAGCAACACCGGGGGGGTTGCGGGAGAGGCTGAAGCTTTCTTT. This rearrangement joins TRBV19 to TRBJ1-1; the D gene is possibly TRBD1 (5 bases). Trimming cost V 9 bases and J 6 bases, with 26 bases left between them. Looked up from germline, CDR1 is LNHDA and CDR2 is SQIVND (reference sequence). This CDR3 has 16 residues.

This rearrangement joins TRBV11-1 to TRBJ2-5; D may be TRBD1 (5 bases). The V end lost 2 bases, the J end lost 0 bases, and 10 bases lay between the germline ends. This CDR3 spans 15 amino acids. The germline V gene encodes CDR1 SGHAT and CDR2 FQDESV (reference sequence). The CDR3 protein is CASSLSAGYQETQYF. CDR3 coding DNA: TGTGCCAGCAGCTTATCCGCAGGGTACCAAGAGACCCAGTACTTC.

The gene calls are TRBV7-9 and TRBJ2-6, with 9 bases identical to TRBD1. V lost 1 base to trimming and J lost 9 bases; unmatched junction nucleotides: 7. This CDR3 comprises 16 residues. Germline V gene sequence: CDR1 SEHNR, CDR2 FQNEAQ (reference sequence). This CDR3 is CASSLGTGGAVNVLTF. Here the CDR3 DNA reads TGTGCCAGCAGCTTAGGTACAGGGGGCGCAGTCAACGTCCTGACTTTC.

V usage is TRBV9 and J usage is TRBJ1-2; a weak D match, TRBD1 (5 bases). CDR3 length: 14 residues. From germline, CDR1 is SGDLS and CDR2 YYNGEE. V was pared by 0 bases and J by 8 bases, with 14 bases between. The CDR3 coding sequence is TGTGCCAGCAGCGTAGCCCAGGGACTACGCGGCTACACCTTC. Its protein product is CASSVAQGLRGYTF.

This rearrangement joins TRBV28 to TRBJ1-2; 7 nucleotides agree with TRBD1. This CDR3 has 13 amino acids. Germline V gives CDR1 MDHEN, CDR2 SYDVKM. Trimming at V came to 6 bases and at J to 8 bases, leaving 9 bases not matched to a gene. CDR3 in amino acids: CASRTTGIEGYTF. The CDR3, as DNA: TGTGCCAGCAGGACGACAGGGATAGAGGGCTACACCTTC.

The gene calls are TRBV28 and TRBJ1-2; possible D gene TRBD1, 5 bases. V lost 3 bases, J lost 8 bases, and 13 bases lay in between. Looked up from germline, CDR1 is MDHEN and CDR2 is SYDVKM. The CDR3 runs to 13 residues. The CDR3 sequence is CASSFRGRSGYTF. In nucleotides, the CDR3 is TGTGCCAGCAGTTTTAGGGGTCGCTCGGGCTACACCTTC.

The rearrangement joins TRBV19 to TRBJ1-2, with D possibly being TRBD1 (6 bases). V lost 7 bases and J 8 bases, leaving 20 bases between the germline ends. The CDR3 runs to 14 residues. Germline V gene lookup returns CDR1 LNHDA and CDR2 SQIVND (reference sequence). This chain's CDR3 is CASKESLTGTGYTF. CDR3 DNA: TGTGCCAGTAAAGAGAGCTTAACAGGGACCGGCTACACCTTC. The full variable domain, completed using reference TRBV19 and TRBJ1-2, is DGGITQSPKYLFRKEGQNVTLSCEQNLNHDAMYWYRQDPGQGLRLIYYSQIVNDFQKGDIAEGYSVSREKKESFPLTVTSAQKNPTAFYLCASKESLTGTGYTFGSGTRLTVV.

V usage is TRBV9 and J usage is TRBJ1-2, with D perhaps TRBD1 (5 bases). The CDR3 runs to 12 residues. The ends were cut back, 3 bases at V and 8 bases at J, with 11 bases in the middle. Germline CDR1 reads SGDLS; CDR2 reads YYNGEE. The CDR3 loop is CASSGRGGGYTF. CDR3 bases: TGTGCCAGCAGCGGGAGGGGAGGAGGCTACACCTTC. The full variable domain, with the rest looked up from reference TRBV9 and TRBJ1-2, is DSGVTQTPKHLITATGQRVTLRCSPRSGDLSVYWYQQSLDQGLQFLIQYYNGEERAKGNILERFSAQQFPDLHSELNLSSLELGDSALYFCASSGRGGGYTFGSGTRLTVV.

The chain combines TRBV4-2 with TRBJ2-1, with 10 bases identical to TRBD2. The V segment lost 0 bases and the J segment 9 bases; nucleotides outside the gene matches: 5. Germline V CDR1 and CDR2: LGHNA, YNFKEQ. The CDR3 spans 15 residues. The CDR3 nucleotides are TGTGCCAGCAGCCAAGAAAGCGGGGGGGCCGGTGAGCAGTTCTTC. Its protein product is CASSQESGGAGEQFF.

This chain uses TRBV4-1 with TRBJ1-5; D gene unclear. The CDR3 consists of 16 residues. Germline V CDR1 and CDR2: MGHRA, YSYEKL. V was trimmed by 0 bases and J by 5 bases, leaving 14 bases between them. CDR3 loop: CASSQDLGRVDQPQHF. DNA for the CDR3: TGCGCCAGCAGCCAAGACTTAGGGAGGGTGGATCAGCCCCAGCATTTT.

The rearrangement joins TRBV9 to TRBJ2-5; perhaps TRBD1 as D (5 bases). Germline loops: CDR1 SGDLS, CDR2 YYNGEE. The CDR3 is made up of 13 amino acids. Trimming removed 3 bases from V and 1 base from J, with 7 bases in between. In DNA form, the CDR3 reads TGTGCCAGCAGCGGGACAACCCAAGAGACCCAGTACTTC. This encodes CASSGTTQETQYF.

V usage is TRBV7-3 and J usage is TRBJ2-1; 9 bases line up with TRBD1. CDR3 size: 15 residues. J gave up 5 bases and V 4 bases, and 6 bases lay outside the gene matches. Germline V gene sequence: CDR1 SGHTA, CDR2 FQGTGA. CDR3 residues: CASSSPGTGNNEQFF. In DNA, the CDR3 is TGTGCCAGCAGCTCTCCCGGGACAGGGAACAATGAGCAGTTCTTC.

J is TRBJ1-5 and V is TRBV2; 7 bases agree with TRBD1. The V segment lost 5 bases and the J segment 4 bases; nucleotides outside the gene matches: 8. This CDR3 has 15 amino acids. Looked up from germline, CDR1 is SNHLY and CDR2 is FYNNEI. CDR3 sequence reads: CASSTYGTVNQPQHF. The CDR3 coding sequence is TGTGCCAGCAGTACTTACGGGACAGTAAATCAGCCCCAGCATTTT.

The V and J genes are TRBV5-4 and TRBJ1-1; possibly TRBD1 for D (6 bases). This CDR3 contains 14 residues. CDR1 and CDR2 (germline): SGHNT, YYREEE (reference sequence). Deletions cut 1 base from V and 8 bases from J, with 15 bases between. The CDR3 protein is CASSLKTGPSEAFF. CDR3 nucleotides: TGTGCCAGCAGCTTGAAGACAGGCCCCTCGGAAGCTTTCTTT. Full variable domain (rest looked up from reference TRBV5-4 and TRBJ1-1): ETGVTQSPTHLIKTRGQQVTLRCSSQSGHNTVSWYQQALGQGPQFIFQYYREEENGRGNFPPRFSGLQFPNYSSELNVNALELDDSALYLCASSLKTGPSEAFFGQGTRLTVV.